The present T cell receptor (beta chain) was sequenced within a study of beta chain features in type 1 diabetes. Study-wide points: Type 1 diabetes patients showed a moderate but significant shortening of TCRB CDR3s in all four CD4+ subsets. VDJ junctions from type 1 diabetes patients carried fewer insertions and larger deletions.

Worth noting for this clone: What it recognizes is unknown.

Investigators reverse transcribed all isolated RNA, so they sequenced expressed TCRB transcripts. There were 3 million to 4 million reads on average in the naive, central memory and regulatory T cell samples. Using immunoSEQ multiplex PCR, the repertoire was profiled, and TCRdb retains in-frame clones only, with some absent. The table shows 600,000 to 700,000 clones, with 9.5% to 15% occurring only once. The TCR sequence derives from a man younger than 45 with type 1 diabetes. The sequencing sample was made of naive CD4+ T cells from blood.

CDR3 in DNA: TGTGCCAGTAGTATAGCAGCGGGGGATTCACCCCTCCACTTT. Its translation: CASSIAAGDSPLHF. This rearrangement joins TRBV19 to TRBJ1-6; D is perhaps TRBD1 (5 bases). CDR1 is LNHDA and CDR2 is SQIVND in the germline V gene (reference sequence). The CDR3 runs 14 residues. V was clipped by 1 base and J by 8 bases, with 9 bases between them. The variable domain in full, completed from reference TRBV19 and TRBJ1-6, reads DGGITQSPKYLFRKEGQNVTLSCEQNLNHDAMYWYRQDPGQGLRLIYYSQIVNDFQKGDIAEGYSVSREKKESFPLTVTSAQKNPTAFYLCASSIAAGDSPLHFGNGTRLTVT.